The 22 T cell receptor beta chains in this list originate from one sample, sequenced in a study of cytomegalovirus exposure and HLA in healthy donors. Use of 60 Vbeta and 13 Jbeta primers characterized the PCR. TCRdb's table, derived via immunoSEQ multiplex PCR, lists solely in-frame clones and lacks some. This repertoire shows 140,000 or so clones, around 80% found once; its top ten account for under 3.5%. The sequencing input was PBMCs. These TCRs come from a woman aged 25 to 39 in good health and CMV-seronegative.

This clone is a singleton in its sample. This sequence joins TRBV5-1 and TRBJ1-1, with D possibly TRBD1 on 6 matching bases. The V gene lost 0 bases and the J gene lost 3 bases, with 9 bases spanning the gap. CDR3 size: 14 residues. Germline CDR1 SGHRS, CDR2 YFSETQ. CDR3 nucleotides: TGCGCCAGCAGCTTGGGAGGGGGGGACACTGAAGCTTTCTTT. Translated, it gives CASSLGGGDTEAFF.

In this sample, this clone turned up once. V usage is TRBV4-2 and J usage is TRBJ2-7; 7 bases align to TRBD2. The CDR3 runs 15 residues. V gave up 1 base and J gave up 5 bases; unmatched junction bases: 8. CDR1 is LGHNA, CDR2 YNFKEQ, per germline. The CDR3 spells CASSQGRTSIHEQYF. As DNA, the CDR3 is TGTGCCAGCAGCCAAGGGCGGACTAGTATCCACGAGCAGTACTTC.

DNA for the CDR3: TGTGCCAGCAGTCCGGGGAATCAGCCCCAGCATTTT. Its protein product is CASSPGNQPQHF. The chain links TRBV27 to TRBJ1-5; D gene uncertain. The CDR3 loop spans 12 amino acids. V shed 5 bases and J shed 4 bases, with 6 bases lying between them. Germline CDR1 and CDR2: MNHEY and SMNVEV (reference sequence).

The J gene is TRBJ2-7, the V gene TRBV15, with 10 nucleotides matching TRBD2. CDR1 is LNHNV, CDR2 YYDKDF, per germline (reference sequence). Trimming cost V 1 base and J 2 bases; bases outside gene matches: 11. The CDR3 runs to 18 residues. The CDR3 reads CATSRVALLAGDPYEQYF. The CDR3 nucleotides are TGTGCCACCAGCAGAGTCGCACTTCTAGCGGGGGACCCCTACGAGCAGTACTTC.

This rearrangement joins TRBV27 to TRBJ1-1, with D perhaps TRBD1 (6 bases). Looked up from germline, CDR1 is MNHEY and CDR2 is SMNVEV (reference sequence). CDR3 size: 14 residues. The V and J ends lost 5 bases and 5 bases respectively, with 15 bases between them. The CDR3 here is CASSHRAVGTEAFF. CDR3 bases: TGTGCCAGCAGTCACAGGGCGGTGGGGACTGAAGCTTTCTTT.

The CDR3 sequence is CASSDEENQPQHF. The CDR3 DNA reads as TGTGCCAGCAGTGACGAGGAGAATCAGCCCCAGCATTTT. The J gene is TRBJ1-5, the V gene TRBV6-4; no firm D call. Trimming pared 2 bases from V and 4 bases from J, leaving 6 bases between. Germline V CDR1 and CDR2: MRHNA, SNTAGT. The CDR3 has 13 amino acids.

The rearrangement links TRBV7-2 to TRBJ2-5; no definite D call. CDR3 size: 12 residues. V was cut by 6 bases and J by 0 bases, with 5 bases left in between. Germline values: CDR1 SGHTA, CDR2 FQGNSA. The CDR3, as DNA: TGTGCCAGCAGTCGCGACCAAGAGACCCAGTACTTC. It translates to CASSRDQETQYF.

The chain carries TRBV18 and TRBJ1-2, with a possible D match to TRBD1 (5 bases). Trimming cost V 4 bases and J 5 bases, with 17 bases left between them. Per germline, CDR1 KGHSH and CDR2 LQKENI. The length of the CDR3 is 15 residues. CDR3 residues: CASSRADSTYYGYTF. The CDR3 DNA sequence: TGTGCCAGCTCACGAGCCGACAGCACCTATTATGGCTACACCTTC.

The V call is TRBV29-1, the J call TRBJ2-7, with D possibly TRBD1 on 6 matching bases. Trimming shortened V by 2 bases and J by 5 bases, and 13 bases separated the two germline ends. CDR3 length: 13 amino acids. Germline V lookup: CDR1 SQVTM, CDR2 ANQGSEA. The CDR3 here is CSVEFWGLDEQYF. For the CDR3, the DNA is TGCAGCGTTGAATTCTGGGGGCTAGACGAGCAGTACTTC.

The table lists this clone with a few counts. The chain uses TRBV25-1 and TRBJ1-2; D not certain. This CDR3 spans 14 amino acids. The V end lost 4 bases, the J end lost 2 bases, and 11 bases lay between the germline ends. Germline values: CDR1 MGHDK, CDR2 SYGVNS. Here the CDR3 reads CASSAHTLNYGYTF. CDR3 sequence (DNA): TGTGCCAGCAGTGCACACACCTTAAACTATGGCTACACCTTC.

The chain carries TRBV27 and TRBJ1-6, with a possible D match to TRBD1 (5 bases). The CDR3 loop spans 14 amino acids. V lost 7 bases, J lost 8 bases, and 15 bases lay in between. CDR1 is MNHEY, CDR2 SMNVEV, per germline (reference sequence). CDR3 nucleotide sequence: TGTGCCAGCACCCAACGGGGACTCCATTCACCCCTCCACTTT. Translation gives CASTQRGLHSPLHF.

This chain joins TRBV4-1 and TRBJ2-7; 9 nucleotides agree with TRBD2. CDR3 length equals 22 residues. Trimming removed 7 bases from V and 0 bases from J; junction bases left unmatched: 28. CDR1 is MGHRA and CDR2 is YSYEKL in the germline V gene. DNA of the CDR3: TGCGCCAGCACCCCGGGGGGAGAACAGGGTAGGCAGCGGGAGGCCCGCTCCTACGAGCAGTACTTC. It encodes CASTPGGEQGRQREARSYEQYF.

The chain couples TRBV9 to TRBJ2-1; D is uncertain. The CDR3 runs 15 residues. Trimming removed 0 bases from V and 4 bases from J, with 11 bases in between. Per the germline V gene, CDR1 is SGDLS and CDR2 is YYNGEE. This CDR3 reads CASSVGAPRYNEQFF. DNA for the CDR3: TGTGCCAGCAGCGTAGGTGCCCCCAGATACAATGAGCAGTTCTTC.

The sample holds a few counts of this clone. The rearrangement links TRBV7-3 to TRBJ2-1; the D is unclear. CDR1 and CDR2 from the germline V gene are SGHTA and FQGTGA. The CDR3 sequence is 13 residues long. The V and J ends lost 2 bases and 5 bases respectively, with 7 bases between them. CDR3 protein: CASSLSVDNEQFF. The CDR3 DNA reads as TGTGCCAGCAGCTTATCTGTTGACAATGAGCAGTTCTTC.

The chain employs TRBV2 and TRBJ2-1, with D unresolved. Looked up from germline, CDR1 is SNHLY and CDR2 is FYNNEI. The CDR3 totals 11 residues. Trimming removed 5 bases at V and 12 bases at J, with 11 bases between. As DNA, the CDR3 is TGTGCCAGCAGTACTACAATCGGGCAGTTCTTC. This translates into CASSTTIGQFF.

The J gene is TRBJ2-1, the V gene TRBV5-4, with a tentative D call TRBD2 (5 bases). CDR3 length: 17 residues. Germline loops: CDR1 SGHNT, CDR2 YYREEE (reference sequence). V was cut by 4 bases and J by 3 bases, with 20 bases left in between. This CDR3 is CASSLPGVRTVYNEQFF. In DNA form, the CDR3 reads TGTGCCAGCAGCCTCCCCGGGGTCCGTACCGTCTACAATGAGCAGTTCTTC. Full variable domain (rest looked up from reference TRBV5-4 and TRBJ2-1): ETGVTQSPTHLIKTRGQQVTLRCSSQSGHNTVSWYQQALGQGPQFIFQYYREEENGRGNFPPRFSGLQFPNYSSELNVNALELDDSALYLCASSLPGVRTVYNEQFFGPGTRLTVL.

This clone has just a few counts. This sample also contains other DNA sequences that code for the same CDR3. The chain links TRBV30 to TRBJ2-6; TRBD1 might be the D (6 bases). Trimming removed 0 bases at V and 0 bases at J, with 6 bases between. CDR3 size: 15 residues. Germline CDR1 and CDR2: GTSNPN and SVGIG (reference sequence). The CDR3 sequence: CAWSVGGSGANVLTF. For the CDR3, the DNA is TGTGCCTGGAGTGTAGGGGGCTCTGGGGCCAACGTCCTGACTTTC.

The chain employs TRBV6-6 and TRBJ1-2; D might be TRBD1 (5 bases). This CDR3 has 13 amino acids. With 0 bases removed from V and 6 bases from J, the gap between germline ends came to 8 bases. Germline values: CDR1 MNHNY, CDR2 SVGAGI (reference sequence). The chain's CDR3 is CASSYSREDGYTF. For the CDR3, the DNA is TGTGCCAGCAGTTACTCCAGGGAGGATGGCTACACCTTC.

The rearrangement links TRBV19 to TRBJ2-2; 7 nucleotides agree with TRBD1. This CDR3 contains 15 residues. The V gene's germline CDR1 is LNHDA and CDR2 SQIVND (reference sequence). Trimming removed 6 bases from V and 2 bases from J; junction bases left unmatched: 6. CDR3 nucleotide sequence: TGTGCCAGTAGGGCCGGGACAGCTAACACCGGGGAGCTGTTTTTT. Translating it yields CASRAGTANTGELFF.

The rearrangement links TRBV28 to TRBJ2-5; 9 bases fit TRBD1. The closer fit of TRBJ2-7 to the DNA end suggests the J call may be wrong. The CDR3 consists of 16 residues. Germline CDR1 is MDHEN and CDR2 is SYDVKM. The CDR3 protein is CASSLRPPGQGYEQYF. The CDR3, as DNA: TGTGCCAGCAGTTTAAGGCCCCCGGGACAGGGTTACGAGCAGTACTTC.

This sequence joins TRBV2 and TRBJ2-5; TRBD1 matches at 7 bases. There are 16 residues in the CDR3. Germline V gene sequence: CDR1 SNHLY, CDR2 FYNNEI. Trimming took 7 bases from V and 0 from J; bases not matched to a gene: 11. The DNA for the CDR3 is TGTGCCAGCATCCTCGGACAGGCGTCGTACCAAGAGACCCAGTACTTC. Residues: CASILGQASYQETQYF.

The V call is TRBV6-1, the J call TRBJ1-1, with 7 bases identical to TRBD1. CDR1 MNHNS and CDR2 SASEGT come from the germline V gene. Trimming at V came to 7 bases and at J to 1 base, leaving 6 bases not matched to a gene. This CDR3 spans 14 amino acids. The CDR3 nucleotides are TGTGCCAGCAAAACCGGGACAGCGAACACTGAAGCTTTCTTT. It is translated as CASKTGTANTEAFF.